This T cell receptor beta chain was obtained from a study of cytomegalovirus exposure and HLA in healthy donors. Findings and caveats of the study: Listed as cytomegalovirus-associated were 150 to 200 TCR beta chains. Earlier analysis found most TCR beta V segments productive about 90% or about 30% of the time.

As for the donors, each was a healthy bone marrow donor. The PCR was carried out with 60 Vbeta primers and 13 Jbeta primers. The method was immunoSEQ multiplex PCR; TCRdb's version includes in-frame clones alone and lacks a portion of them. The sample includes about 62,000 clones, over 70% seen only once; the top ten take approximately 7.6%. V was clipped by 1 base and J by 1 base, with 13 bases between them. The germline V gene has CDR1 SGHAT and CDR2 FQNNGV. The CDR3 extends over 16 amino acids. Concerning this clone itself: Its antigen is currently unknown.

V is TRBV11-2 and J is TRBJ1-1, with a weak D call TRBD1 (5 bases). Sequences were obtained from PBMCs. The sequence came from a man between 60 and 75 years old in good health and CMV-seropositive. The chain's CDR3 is CASSLVLAGGNTEAFF. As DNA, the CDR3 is TGTGCCAGCAGCTTAGTGTTGGCGGGGGGGAACACTGAAGCTTTCTTT.